The clone carrying this T cell receptor beta chain was observed once. TCRdb's copy holds only in-frame clones and misses some; the assay was immunoSEQ multiplex PCR. The sample includes 8,500 to 13,000 clones, less than 85% of them seen just once. The data stem from a study of blood T cell repertoires in COVID-19. Study-wide context: Italy, Spain and the United States were the sources of the convalescent and acute COVID-19 samples. From T cells, B-cell-depleted T cells, or PBMCs came the material, which was cDNA or gDNA.

CDR1 is SGHAT and CDR2 is FQNNGV in the germline V gene. V lost 5 bases and J lost 5, with 15 bases in between. The CDR3 spans 14 residues. The origin of this receptor is a human donor in a cohort sampled during active COVID-19. The V call is TRBV11-2, the J call TRBJ2-5, with TRBD2 as a possible D gene (6 bases). Sequenced input: peripheral blood. CDR3 nucleotide sequence: TGTGCCAGCAGCCCAGACTGGACTATTGAGACCCAGTACTTC. Translated: CASSPDWTIETQYF.